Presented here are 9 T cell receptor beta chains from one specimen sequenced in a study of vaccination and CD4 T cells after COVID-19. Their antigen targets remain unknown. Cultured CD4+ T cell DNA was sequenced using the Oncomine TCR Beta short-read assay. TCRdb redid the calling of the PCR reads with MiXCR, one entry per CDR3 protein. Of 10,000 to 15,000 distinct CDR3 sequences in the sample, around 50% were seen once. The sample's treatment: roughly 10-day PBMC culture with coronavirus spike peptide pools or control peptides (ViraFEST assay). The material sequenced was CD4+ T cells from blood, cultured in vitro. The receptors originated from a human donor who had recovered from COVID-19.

The CDR3 DNA follows: TGCGCCAGCAGCACAGGACAGGGCGAGGGCTACACCTTC. It yields the protein CASSTGQGEGYTF. The V gene is TRBV5-1, the J gene TRBJ1-2; 8 bases map to TRBD1. This CDR3 region has 13 residues. CDR1 and CDR2 from the germline V gene are SGHRS and YFSETQ. J was trimmed by 8 bases and V by 4 bases; bases with no gene match: 7. Complete variable domain (other parts from reference TRBV5-1 and TRBJ1-2): KAGVTQTPRYLIKTRGQQVTLSCSPISGHRSVSWYQQTPGQGLQFLFEYFSETQRNKGNFPGRFSGRQFSNSRSEMNVSTLELGDSALYLCASSTGQGEGYTFGSGTRLTVV.

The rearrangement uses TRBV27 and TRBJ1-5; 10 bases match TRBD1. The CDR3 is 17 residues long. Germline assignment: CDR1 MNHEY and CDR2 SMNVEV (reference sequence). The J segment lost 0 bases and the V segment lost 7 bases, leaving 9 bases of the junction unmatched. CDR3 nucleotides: TGTGCCAGCAATCTAAGAGGGACAGGGGATAGCAATCAGCCCCAGCATTTT. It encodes CASNLRGTGDSNQPQHF.

CDR3 nucleotides: TGTGCCAGCAGTCAATTACCAGGGGGGACTGAAGCTTTCTTT. As protein: CASSQLPGGTEAFF. This chain links TRBV25-1 with TRBJ1-1; TRBD1 matches at 7 bases. The CDR3 contains 14 residues. The V and J ends lost 5 bases and 5 bases, in that order; junction bases with no gene match: 8. In germline, CDR1 is MGHDK, CDR2 SYGVNS.

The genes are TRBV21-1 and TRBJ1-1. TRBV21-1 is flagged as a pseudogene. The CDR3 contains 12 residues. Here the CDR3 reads CASSKGVTEAFF. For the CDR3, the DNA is TGTGCCAGCAGCAAGGGAGTCACTGAAGCTTTCTTT.

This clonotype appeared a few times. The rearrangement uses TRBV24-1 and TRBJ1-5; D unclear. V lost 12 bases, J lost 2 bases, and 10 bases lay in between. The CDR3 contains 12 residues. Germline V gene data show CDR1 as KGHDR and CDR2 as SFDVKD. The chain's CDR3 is CAPGLGNQPQHF. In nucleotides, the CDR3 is TGTGCCCCCGGCCTTGGCAATCAGCCCCAGCATTTT.

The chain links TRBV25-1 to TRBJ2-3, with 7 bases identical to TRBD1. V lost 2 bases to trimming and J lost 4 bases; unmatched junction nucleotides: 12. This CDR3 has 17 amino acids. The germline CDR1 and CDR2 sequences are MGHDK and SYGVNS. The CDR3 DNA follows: TGTGCCAGCAGTGAAGGTATAAAAGGGGGCAAGGCAGATACGCAGTATTTT. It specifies CASSEGIKGGKADTQYF.

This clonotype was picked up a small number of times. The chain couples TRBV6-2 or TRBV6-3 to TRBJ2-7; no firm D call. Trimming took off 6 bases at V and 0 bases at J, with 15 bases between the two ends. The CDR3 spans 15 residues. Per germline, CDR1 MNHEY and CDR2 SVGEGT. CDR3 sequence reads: CASRGLGLSSYEQYF. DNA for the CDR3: TGTGCCAGCAGGGGTCTCGGATTGAGCTCCTACGAGCAGTACTTC.

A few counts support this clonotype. The DNA for the CDR3 is TGTGCCAGTAGTCTTCGGGTTACCTCCTACGAGCAGTACTTC. Amino acid sequence: CASSLRVTSYEQYF. The chain employs TRBV19 and TRBJ2-7, with D unresolved. V lost 5 bases and J 0 bases, leaving 11 bases between the germline ends. The CDR3 runs 14 residues. From germline, CDR1 is LNHDA and CDR2 SQIVND (reference sequence).

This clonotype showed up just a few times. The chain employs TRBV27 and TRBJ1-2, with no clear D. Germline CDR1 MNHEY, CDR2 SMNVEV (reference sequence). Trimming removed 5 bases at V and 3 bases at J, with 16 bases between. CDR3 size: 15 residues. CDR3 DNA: TGTGCCAGCAGTCGATCCCCCGCCTTTTACTATGGCTACACCTTC. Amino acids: CASSRSPAFYYGYTF.